Each of the 24 T cell receptor beta chains below was sequenced from the same sample in a study of T cell changes during pregnancy in multiple sclerosis. The repertoire was sequenced with immunoSEQ multiplex PCR; TCRdb's copy has only in-frame clones and lacks some. The table lists around 44,000 clones, around 89% of them singletons, with under 1.5% in the top ten. The specimen comprised CD4+ T cells from peripheral blood mononuclear cells, sampled in the second trimester of pregnancy. The origin of the receptors is a female donor with multiple sclerosis, enrolled in a pregnancy study.

The gene calls are TRBV2 and TRBJ1-5, with D tentatively TRBD1 (6 bases). V was pared by 1 base and J by 8 bases, with 18 bases between. Germline CDR1 SNHLY, CDR2 FYNNEI. This CDR3 is built from 16 residues. The CDR3 reads CASSEELAGAMEPQHF. The CDR3 nucleotides are TGTGCCAGCAGTGAAGAATTAGCGGGGGCTATGGAGCCCCAGCATTTT. The whole variable domain, remainder taken from reference TRBV2 and TRBJ1-5, is EPEVTQTPSHQVTQMGQEVILRCVPISNHLYFYWYRQILGQKVEFLVSFYNNEISEKSEIFDDQFSVERPDGSNFTLKIRSTKLEDSAMYFCASSEELAGAMEPQHFGDGTRLSIL.

The chain couples TRBV6-1 to TRBJ2-1; maybe TRBD2 (5 bases). Germline values: CDR1 MNHNS, CDR2 SASEGT. Trimming shortened V by 0 bases and J by 4 bases, and 7 bases separated the two germline ends. This CDR3 has 14 residues. Here the CDR3 reads CASSEARGYNEQFF. The DNA of the CDR3 is TGTGCCAGCAGTGAAGCCAGAGGGTACAATGAGCAGTTCTTC.

V is TRBV28 and J is TRBJ2-4, with TRBD2 as a possible D gene (7 bases). CDR3 length: 20 residues. CDR1 and CDR2 (germline): MDHEN, SYDVKM. The V end lost 3 bases, the J end lost 0 bases, and 24 bases lay between the germline ends. As DNA, the CDR3 is TGTGCCAGCAGTTTTTTAGGGGGGCCGGGGGGACCGTTAGCCAAAAACATTCAGTACTTC. Amino acid sequence: CASSFLGGPGGPLAKNIQYF.

This sequence joins TRBV28 and TRBJ2-3; D is unresolved. This CDR3 spans 11 amino acids. Germline lookup yields CDR1 MDHEN and CDR2 SYDVKM. V dropped 5 bases and J dropped 6 bases, with 6 bases sitting between them. The CDR3 DNA is TGTGCCAGCAGTCAGAGGGATACGCAGTATTTT. This encodes CASSQRDTQYF.

This clone was recorded only once. The chain recombines TRBV5-1 with TRBJ2-7, with 10 bases aligning to TRBD1. The ends lost 1 base at V and 5 bases at J; junction bases unmatched: 6. This CDR3 has 15 residues. Germline CDR1 and CDR2: SGHRS and YFSETQ. CDR3 in DNA: TGCGCCAGCAGCTTGTCGGGACAGGGGACGCACGAGCAGTACTTC. This encodes CASSLSGQGTHEQYF.

This sequence joins TRBV28 and TRBJ2-1; 8 nucleotides line up with TRBD2. Germline V gives CDR1 MDHEN, CDR2 SYDVKM. This CDR3 has 14 residues. V lost 8 bases to trimming and J lost 3 bases; unmatched junction nucleotides: 6. In DNA, the CDR3 is TGTGCCAGCTGCGGGACTAGGGGCTACAATGAGCAGTTCTTC. This gives the protein CASCGTRGYNEQFF.

The chain joins TRBV2 to TRBJ1-4; 7 positions match TRBD1. This CDR3 region has 15 residues. With 6 bases clipped from V and 0 bases from J, the junction kept 4 bases outside the gene matches. The V gene's germline CDR1 is SNHLY and CDR2 FYNNEI. The CDR3 coding sequence is TGTGCCAGCAGGGACAGGTTCGCAACTAATGAAAAACTGTTTTTT. It specifies CASRDRFATNEKLFF.

This chain connects TRBV28 to TRBJ1-5; TRBD1 aligns across 9 bases. The trim removed 4 bases at V and 0 bases at J, leaving 16 bases unmatched. Germline CDR1 reads MDHEN; CDR2 reads SYDVKM. This CDR3 contains 20 residues. CDR3 loop: CASSYFPRRSGQGSNQPQHF. CDR3 bases: TGTGCCAGCAGTTATTTTCCCAGGAGGTCGGGACAGGGTAGCAATCAGCCCCAGCATTTT.

This sequence joins TRBV19 and TRBJ2-7; the match to TRBD2 covers 7 bases. Unmatched junction bases numbered 7, after V lost 3 bases and J lost 2 bases. The germline CDR1 and CDR2 sequences are LNHDA and SQIVND (reference sequence). The CDR3 is 15 amino acids. CDR3 in DNA: TGTGCCAGTAGTATGTCGTTGGGGACTACCTACGAGCAGTACTTC. Amino acids: CASSMSLGTTYEQYF. Supplemented by reference TRBV19 and TRBJ2-7, the full variable domain reads DGGITQSPKYLFRKEGQNVTLSCEQNLNHDAMYWYRQDPGQGLRLIYYSQIVNDFQKGDIAEGYSVSREKKESFPLTVTSAQKNPTAFYLCASSMSLGTTYEQYFGPGTRLTVT.

V and J are TRBV6-1 and TRBJ1-3; D is undetermined. The ends were cut back, 3 bases at V and 1 base at J, with 13 bases in the middle. This CDR3 has 16 residues. Germline values: CDR1 MNHNS, CDR2 SASEGT. CDR3 residues: CASSDRSVSSGNTIYF. Written as DNA, the CDR3 is TGTGCCAGCAGTGACAGGTCGGTGTCATCTGGAAACACCATATATTTT.

The V call is TRBV14, the J call TRBJ2-3; weak D call: TRBD1 (6 bases). Germline V CDR1 and CDR2: SGHDN, FVKESK. Trimming pared 4 bases from V and 4 bases from J, leaving 15 bases between. This CDR3 spans 15 amino acids. This CDR3 reads CASSRAAGVADTQYF. For the CDR3, the DNA is TGTGCCAGCAGCCGGGCGGCAGGGGTCGCAGATACGCAGTATTTT.

The V and J genes are TRBV10-3 and TRBJ1-2; a possible D gene is TRBD1 (5 bases). Trimming cost V 4 bases and J 4 bases, with 10 bases left between them. CDR1 ENHRY and CDR2 SYGVKD come from the germline V gene. The CDR3 is 13 residues long. For the CDR3, the DNA is TGTGCCATCAGTGCAGGGATGGGCTATGGCTACACCTTC. Amino acid sequence: CAISAGMGYGYTF.

The V gene is TRBV29-1, the J gene TRBJ2-5; 9 positions match TRBD2. The V segment lost 3 bases and the J segment 5 bases; nucleotides outside the gene matches: 7. CDR3 size: 14 residues. Germline CDR1 and CDR2: SQVTM and ANQGSEA. CDR3 nucleotide sequence: TGCAGCGTTGACCTTAGCGGGAGAATGGAGACCCAGTACTTC. Encoded protein: CSVDLSGRMETQYF.

In its sample, this clone was seen once. This chain links TRBV27 with TRBJ2-7; no reliable D call. The germline V gene encodes CDR1 MNHEY and CDR2 SMNVEV (reference sequence). Trimming pared 5 bases from V and 2 bases from J, leaving 13 bases between. The CDR3 loop spans 14 amino acids. CDR3 loop: CASSLLGRAYEQYF. In nucleotides, the CDR3 is TGTGCCAGCAGTCTACTTGGGCGCGCCTACGAGCAGTACTTC.

The chain employs TRBV7-2 and TRBJ2-1, with D perhaps matching TRBD1 (5 bases). This CDR3 has 14 residues. Germline V gene sequence: CDR1 SGHTA, CDR2 FQGNSA. With 5 bases removed from V and 8 bases from J, the gap between germline ends came to 16 bases. CDR3 coding DNA: TGTGCCAGCAGCCCAGGGCTTTCTCGGCATGAGCAGTTCTTC. Its protein is CASSPGLSRHEQFF.

In DNA form, the CDR3 reads TGTGCCAGCAGCTCAGGACAGGGGAAGAACACTGAAGCTTTCTTT. Its translation is CASSSGQGKNTEAFF. The chain has TRBV5-4 and TRBJ1-1; 9 positions match TRBD1. V was pared by 3 bases and J by 1 base, with 4 bases of the junction left unmatched. Germline lookup yields CDR1 SGHNT and CDR2 YYREEE (reference sequence). The CDR3 covers 15 residues. Drawing the rest from reference TRBV5-4 and TRBJ1-1, the complete variable domain is ETGVTQSPTHLIKTRGQQVTLRCSSQSGHNTVSWYQQALGQGPQFIFQYYREEENGRGNFPPRFSGLQFPNYSSELNVNALELDDSALYLCASSSGQGKNTEAFFGQGTRLTVV.

Only one count was recorded for this clone. This CDR3 reads CASSKGTVSYEQYF. Written as DNA, the CDR3 is TGTGCCAGCAGTAAGGGGACAGTTAGCTACGAGCAGTACTTC. This chain links TRBV28 with TRBJ2-7; 7 nucleotides agree with TRBD1. V gave up 5 bases and J gave up 3 bases; unmatched junction bases: 7. Germline CDR1 reads MDHEN; CDR2 reads SYDVKM. The CDR3 is 14 amino acids.

This rearrangement joins TRBV9 to TRBJ2-2; 13 positions match TRBD2. V shed 1 base, J shed 6 bases, and the junction held 12 bases outside the gene matches. The CDR3 runs to 19 residues. Germline loops: CDR1 SGDLS, CDR2 YYNGEE. The CDR3, as DNA: TGTGCCAGCAGCGTATCGGGGACTAGCGGGATTGGTTCAGCCGGGGAGCTGTTTTTT. Translated, it gives CASSVSGTSGIGSAGELFF.

The V gene is TRBV19, the J gene TRBJ2-1; TRBD2 matches 8 bases. Germline values: CDR1 LNHDA, CDR2 SQIVND (reference sequence). The CDR3 sequence is 16 residues long. V trimming: 5 bases; J trimming: 1 base; junction bases outside the gene matches: 7. Here the CDR3 DNA reads TGTGCCAGTAGTGACCACAGCGGGAGTTCCTACAATGAGCAGTTCTTC. Translated: CASSDHSGSSYNEQFF.

The rearrangement joins TRBV14 to TRBJ2-5; 8 bases map to TRBD1. The closer fit of TRBJ2-7 to the DNA end suggests the J call may be wrong. The V gene's germline CDR1 is SGHDN and CDR2 FVKESK. CDR3 length: 15 amino acids. CDR3 DNA: TGTGCCAGCAGCCAAGATTGGACAGGGCAGTACGAGCAGTACTTC. It encodes CASSQDWTGQYEQYF.

The J gene is TRBJ2-5, the V gene TRBV5-1; a possible D gene is TRBD2 (5 bases). This CDR3 is 13 amino acids long. The ends were cut back, 0 bases at V and 4 bases at J, with 7 bases in the middle. The V gene's germline CDR1 is SGHRS and CDR2 YFSETQ. The CDR3 sequence is CASSLGGLETQYF. In DNA form, the CDR3 reads TGCGCCAGCAGCTTGGGCGGACTAGAGACCCAGTACTTC.

In this sample, this clone turned up once. The chain couples TRBV7-2 to TRBJ1-3; D gene uncertain. The CDR3 length is 16 residues. The germline V gene encodes CDR1 SGHTA and CDR2 FQGNSA. V was shortened by 1 base and J by 0 bases, with 10 bases between the two germline ends. The DNA for the CDR3 is TGTGCCAGCAGCTTAGTTCCACAGAGCTCTGGAAACACCATATATTTT. Amino acid sequence: CASSLVPQSSGNTIYF.

V gene TRBV7-9 combines with J gene TRBJ2-2; 7 nucleotides align to TRBD1. Germline values: CDR1 SEHNR, CDR2 FQNEAQ (reference sequence). This CDR3 spans 17 amino acids. The V segment lost 5 bases and the J segment 5 bases; nucleotides outside the gene matches: 14. For the CDR3, the DNA is TGTGCCAGCAGCCTCGCACAGGGGCCCGCCGGGACCGGGGAGCTGTTTTTT. Translated, it gives CASSLAQGPAGTGELFF.

The V call is TRBV4-2, the J call TRBJ2-7; TRBD2 aligns across 10 bases. This CDR3 is 14 amino acids long. Germline trimming cut 0 bases from V and 10 bases from J; bases unmatched to any gene: 6. Germline-derived CDR1 and CDR2 are LGHNA and YNFKEQ. CDR3 sequence: CASSQEWTSGNQYF. The CDR3 bases are TGTGCCAGCAGCCAAGAGTGGACTAGCGGCAACCAGTACTTC.